This T cell receptor (beta chain) emerged from a study of cytomegalovirus exposure and HLA in healthy donors. Study-level background: Earlier findings included roughly 120 million unique TCR beta sequences obtained from about 180 million T cells.

Primers for the PCR totalled 60 Vbeta and 13 Jbeta. Measured with immunoSEQ multiplex PCR; TCRdb has only the in-frame clones, and not every one. There are fewer than 200,000 clones in the sample; roughly 80% occur only once, and 0.75% to 0.9% lies in the top ten. The sequenced material came from PBMCs. This receptor was obtained from a woman aged 18 to 35 in good health and CMV-seronegative.

The CDR3 here is CASSDSLSSGSPPVEQYF. In nucleotides, the CDR3 is TGTGCCAGCAGTGACTCGTTGTCTAGCGGGAGCCCACCAGTCGAGCAGTACTTC. The chain joins TRBV6-4 to TRBJ2-7, with 10 bases fitting TRBD2. With 0 bases clipped from V and 6 bases from J, the junction kept 14 bases outside the gene matches. This CDR3 region has 18 residues. The germline gives CDR1 MRHNA, CDR2 SNTAGT.